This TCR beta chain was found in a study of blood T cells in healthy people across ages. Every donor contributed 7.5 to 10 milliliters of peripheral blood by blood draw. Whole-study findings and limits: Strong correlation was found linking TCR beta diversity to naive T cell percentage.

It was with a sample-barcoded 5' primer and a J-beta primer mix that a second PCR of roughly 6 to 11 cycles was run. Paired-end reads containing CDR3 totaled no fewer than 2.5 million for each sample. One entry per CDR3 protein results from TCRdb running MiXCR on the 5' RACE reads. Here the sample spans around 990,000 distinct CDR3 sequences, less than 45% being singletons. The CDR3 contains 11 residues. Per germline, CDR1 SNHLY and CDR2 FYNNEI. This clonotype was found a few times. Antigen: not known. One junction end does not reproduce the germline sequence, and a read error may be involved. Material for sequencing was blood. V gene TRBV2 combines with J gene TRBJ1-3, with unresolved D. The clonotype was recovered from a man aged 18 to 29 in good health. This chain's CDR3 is CASSAGNTIYF. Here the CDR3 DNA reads TGTGCCAGCAGTGCCGGAAACACTATATATTTT.